Presented here are 3 T cell receptor beta chains from one specimen sequenced in a study of blood T cells in healthy people across ages. A J-beta primer mix and a sample-barcoded 5' primer were used in a second PCR of about 7 to 12 cycles. Via MiXCR, TCRdb re-called the 5' RACE reads, giving one row per CDR3 protein. The top ten clones hold around 15% of a sample with roughly 900,000 distinct CDR3 sequences, 25% to 30% of them seen once. Source material: blood. The receptors were gathered from an elderly woman in good health.

J is TRBJ2-6 and V is TRBV19, with D hard to call. CDR1 LNHDA and CDR2 SQIVND come from the germline V gene (reference sequence). Trimming removed 5 bases from V and 1 base from J, with 6 bases in between. The CDR3 extends over 14 amino acids. The CDR3: CASSDWSGANVLTF. In DNA, the CDR3 is TGTGCCAGTAGTGACTGGTCTGGGGCCAACGTCCTGACTTTC.

This clonotype has a count of ten or more. The V and J genes are TRBV6-5 and TRBJ2-3, with D perhaps given as TRBD1 or TRBD2 (5 bases each). Trimming shortened V by 5 bases and J by 11 bases, and 20 bases separated the two germline ends. The CDR3 length is 14 residues. Germline V gene data show CDR1 as MNHEY and CDR2 as SVGAGI. CDR3 DNA sequence: TGTGCCAGCAGTCCTCCGGGACCCCAGATGGGGCAGTATTTT. The encoded protein is CASSPPGPQMGQYF.

This clonotype was counted a few times. The chain combines TRBV6-1 with TRBJ2-3; 12 bases fit TRBD2. CDR1 is MNHNS, CDR2 SASEGT, per germline. Trimming cost V 8 bases and J 0 bases; bases outside gene matches: 6. The CDR3 contains 16 residues. CDR3 nucleotides: TGTGCCAGCCTAGCGGGGGGGTGGGGTAGCACAGATACGCAGTATTTT. It translates to CASLAGGWGSTDTQYF.